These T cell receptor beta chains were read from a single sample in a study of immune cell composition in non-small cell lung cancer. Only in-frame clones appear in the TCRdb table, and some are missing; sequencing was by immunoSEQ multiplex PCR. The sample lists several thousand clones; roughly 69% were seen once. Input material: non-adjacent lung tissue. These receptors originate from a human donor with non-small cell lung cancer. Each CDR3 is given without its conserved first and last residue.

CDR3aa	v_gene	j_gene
ASSFGTGREKLF	TRBV5-6	TRBJ1-4
ASSFRTGGSYEQY	TRBV7-2	TRBJ2-7
ASSYSGQGGYEQY	TRBV6-6	TRBJ2-7
ATSRDRSSKMRGHNEQF	TRBV15	TRBJ2-1
ASSATGGENQPQH	TRBV9	TRBJ1-5
ASKKQGFGQPQH	TRBV10-2	TRBJ1-5
ASSLGGGYNEQF	TRBV5-6	TRBJ2-1
ASSYTGLYTEAF	TRBV6-6	TRBJ1-1
AGRGRGPQETQY	TRBV6-6	TRBJ2-5
ASSFGTTNEKLF	TRBV27	TRBJ1-4
SVEIFGQGVRGEQY	TRBV29-1	TRBJ2-7
ASWGVLNTGELF	TRBV7-9	TRBJ2-2
ASSPGQGPGNTIY	TRBV18	TRBJ1-3
ASSLTGRSRNTEAF	TRBV11-2	TRBJ1-1
ASSVATLETGDEKLF	TRBV9	TRBJ1-4
AISGGQNYGYT	TRBV10-3	TRBJ1-2
ASSPGGSYGYT	TRBV7-6	TRBJ1-2
ASSNRDSSYEQY	TRBV27	TRBJ2-7
ASSLGLAGAGEQF	TRBV7-9	TRBJ2-1
ASSLTGRMNTEAF	TRBV5-1	TRBJ1-1
ATSRDVGGQETQY	TRBV15	TRBJ2-5
ATSRDGVSILTDTQY	TRBV15	TRBJ2-3
ASLLTGGPDTQY	TRBV5-1	TRBJ2-3
ASSFSEGSYEQY	TRBV5-4	.
ASSLGGAFPPSGANVLT	TRBV7-9	TRBJ2-6
ASSPETGAHEQF	TRBV7-6	TRBJ2-1
ASSVTAGELF	TRBV9	TRBJ2-2
ASSPGTGFGQPQH	TRBV14	TRBJ1-5
ASSLSTGTTGELF	TRBV5-1	TRBJ2-2
ASTSDLGQDNEKLF	TRBV2	TRBJ1-4
ASRVLAGESDTQY	TRBV6-1	TRBJ2-3
ASRSGDFGSGNTIY	TRBV2	TRBJ1-3
AWSGHVYGYT	TRBV30	TRBJ1-2
ASVTGHHTDTQY	TRBV6-1	TRBJ2-3
ASSLVRSTDTQY	TRBV7-2	TRBJ2-3
ASSDGLSGGVSDTQY	TRBV7-6	TRBJ2-3
ASSFNLQGSGGYT	TRBV5-6	TRBJ1-2
AAQPSGGLYNEQF	TRBV6-5	TRBJ2-1
AISAQRTGGYQPQH	TRBV10-3	TRBJ1-5
ASGSWGAFENTIY	TRBV7-2	TRBJ1-3
ASSEQGGGYGYT	TRBV6-5	TRBJ1-2